The 7 T cell receptor beta chains below come from one sample, sequenced in a study of T cells after yellow fever vaccination. One entry per CDR3 protein results from TCRdb running MiXCR on the 5' RACE reads. The sample comprises some 600,000 distinct CDR3 sequences, less than 20% of which are singletons, and around a sixth rests with the top ten. The sequencing here drew on PBMCs, taken about 5 days after the first yellow fever vaccination. The receptors were gathered from a man aged 18 to 30 who received the YFV17D yellow fever vaccine.

This clonotype was detected only a few times. The chain links TRBV5-1 to TRBJ1-1; D might be TRBD1 (6 bases). Germline-derived CDR1 and CDR2 are SGHRS and YFSETQ. The V gene lost 0 bases and the J gene lost 4 bases, with 10 bases spanning the gap. There are 14 residues in the CDR3. CDR3 region: CASSLVSGATEAFF. The CDR3 region has the DNA TGCGCCAGCAGCTTGGTTTCAGGGGCCACTGAAGCTTTCTTT.

The J gene is TRBJ1-3, the V gene TRBV12-3 or TRBV12-4, with 9 bases that match TRBD1. The length of the CDR3 is 20 residues. With V trimmed by 6 bases and J by 1 base, 19 bases remained unmatched. DNA of the CDR3: TGTGCCAGCAGCGGGATCGGGACAGGGTTTCTTGCTCCTTCTGGAAACACCATATATTTT. Translation gives CASSGIGTGFLAPSGNTIYF.

The genes are TRBV7-2 and TRBJ1-1, with a possible D match to TRBD1 (6 bases). CDR3 length equals 14 residues. The germline gives CDR1 SGHTA, CDR2 FQGNSA. Trimming removed 5 bases at V and 4 bases at J, with 14 bases between. The chain's CDR3 is CASSTRGSFTEAFF. As DNA, the CDR3 is TGTGCCAGCAGCACTAGGGGGTCGTTCACTGAAGCTTTCTTT. The entire variable domain, with the rest obtained from reference TRBV7-2 and TRBJ1-1, is as follows: GAGVSQSPSNKVTEKGKDVELRCDPISGHTALYWYRQSLGQGLEFLIYFQGNSAPDKSGLPSDRFSAERTGGSVSTLTIQRTQQEDSAVYLCASSTRGSFTEAFFGQGTRLTVV.

The chain uses TRBV20-1 and TRBJ2-1; D call uncertain. Trimming took off 3 bases at V and 5 bases at J, with 17 bases between the two ends. The V gene's germline CDR1 is DFQATT and CDR2 SNEGSKA (reference sequence). The CDR3 has 15 amino acids. The chain's CDR3 is CSARSGSRLNNEQFF. In nucleotides, the CDR3 is TGCAGTGCTAGGAGTGGGTCTCGGCTGAACAATGAGCAGTTCTTC.

The sample holds a few counts of this clonotype. V gene TRBV15 combines with J gene TRBJ1-2; D is ambiguous. The CDR3 contains 13 residues. The germline V gene has CDR1 LNHNV and CDR2 YYDKDF (reference sequence). Trimming took off 1 base at V and 4 bases at J, with 7 bases between the two ends. CDR3 sequence: CATSRGTVYGYTF. CDR3 sequence (DNA): TGTGCCACCAGCAGAGGGACCGTCTATGGCTACACCTTC. The whole variable domain, filled in from reference TRBV15 and TRBJ1-2, reads DAMVIQNPRYQVTQFGKPVTLSCSQTLNHNVMYWYQQKSSQAPKLLFHYYDKDFNNEADTPDNFQSRRPNTSFCFLDIRSPGLGDTAMYLCATSRGTVYGYTFGSGTRLTVV.

This chain connects TRBV9 to TRBJ1-5; D gene uncertain. Germline assignment: CDR1 SGDLS and CDR2 YYNGEE. This CDR3 is 14 amino acids long. The V and J ends lost 4 bases and 5 bases respectively, with 13 bases between them. The DNA of the CDR3 is TGTGCCAGCAGCCTAGGCCCCACCTATCAGCCCCAGCATTTT. Amino acids: CASSLGPTYQPQHF.

The CDR3 nucleotides are TGTGCCAGCAGCCAAGGGGCCGGGGGCAGATCCTACGAGCAGTACTTC. Translation: CASSQGAGGRSYEQYF. The chain uses TRBV4-2 and TRBJ2-7, with D possibly being TRBD1 or TRBD2 (6 bases each). The CDR3 is 16 residues long. V lost 1 base, J lost 1 base, and 14 bases lay in between. Germline V gives CDR1 LGHNA, CDR2 YNFKEQ.